Below are 6 T cell receptor beta chains sequenced from a single sample in a study of T cells after posttransplantation cyclophosphamide. Generated by immunoSEQ multiplex PCR, the TCRdb table keeps only in-frame clones and is missing some. The table lists tens of thousands of clones, approximately 90% of them singletons. Controls had myeloablative marrow grafts with methotrexate and calcineurin inhibitor, sampled at 1 year. The specimen was PBMCs, collected roughly 350 days after allogeneic stem cell transplant with calcineurin inhibitor and methotrexate. These receptors originate from a female patient between 30 and 45 years old who received an allogeneic stem cell transplant from an unrelated donor, was CMV-positive, and had acute and chronic GVHD. Some of the T cells may derive from the graft donor.

This chain connects TRBV5-6 to TRBJ2-7, with 7 nucleotides matching TRBD2. The CDR3 length is 15 residues. The V and J ends lost 0 bases and 3 bases, in that order; junction bases with no gene match: 6. Germline CDR1 reads SGHDT; CDR2 reads YYEEEE. The CDR3 reads CASSLVGGSLYEQYV. Written as DNA, the CDR3 is TGTGCCAGCAGCTTGGTAGGCGGGAGTCTCTACGAGCAGTACGTC.

The chain couples TRBV10-3 to TRBJ2-3, with 12 bases matching TRBD2. Trimming took 4 bases from V and 4 from J; bases not matched to a gene: 6. Germline values: CDR1 ENHRY, CDR2 SYGVKD. The CDR3 is 16 amino acids. The CDR3 region has the DNA TGTGCCATCAGTGCGCCTAGCGGGAGGGCCGCAGATACGCAGTATTTT. This encodes CAISAPSGRAADTQYF.

The chain uses TRBV19 and TRBJ1-4; tentatively, D is TRBD1 (5 bases). This CDR3 spans 15 amino acids. From germline, CDR1 is LNHDA and CDR2 SQIVND (reference sequence). V shed 3 bases and J shed 3 bases, with 11 bases lying between them. The CDR3 DNA sequence: TGTGCCAGTAGTATTTCCGGGGGAGCTAATGAAAAACTGTTTTTT. Its translation: CASSISGGANEKLFF.

The chain has TRBV7-2 and TRBJ2-1; weak D call: TRBD1 (5 bases). The CDR3 sequence is 15 residues long. V dropped 7 bases and J dropped 9 bases, with 22 bases sitting between them. The germline V gene encodes CDR1 SGHTA and CDR2 FQGNSA. CDR3 nucleotides: TGTGCCAGCACCCGTCAGGGCGCGCTCTTTATTGAGCAGTTCTTC. It codes for CASTRQGALFIEQFF.

To note about this clone: No conserved phenylalanine or tryptophan is present at the end of the CDR3, so a read error is the likely explanation. The genes are TRBV4-3 and TRBJ2-6; TRBD2 agrees at 8 bases. The CDR3 is 19 amino acids. The germline gives CDR1 LGHNA, CDR2 YSLEER. Losses at the gene ends were 2 bases for V and 0 bases for J; bases not matched to a gene: 9. CDR3 sequence reads: CASSQSGTRASSGANVLTL. The CDR3 bases are TGCGCCAGCAGCCAATCCGGGACTAGGGCATCCTCTGGGGCCAACGTCCTGACTCTC.

The gene calls are TRBV5-4 and TRBJ1-6; possible D gene TRBD1, 6 bases. Deletions cut 2 bases from V and 6 bases from J, with 12 bases between. The germline gives CDR1 SGHNT, CDR2 YYREEE (reference sequence). This CDR3 has 15 residues. This chain's CDR3 is CASSFGGGFNSPLHF. Written as DNA, the CDR3 is TGTGCCAGCAGCTTTGGGGGCGGATTTAATTCACCCCTCCACTTT.